This is a list of T cell receptor beta chains from one sample in a study of T cells in tuberculosis. Generated by immunoSEQ multiplex PCR, the TCRdb table keeps only in-frame clones and is missing some. The repertoire holds about 33,000 clones, 85% to 95% seen once, with around 7.7% in the top ten. The sample comprised PBMCs. Source of these receptors: a donor aged 10 to 29 with latent tuberculosis or without tuberculosis infection. Some clones in this sample may be carry-over from other donors' samples. Both conserved end residues are part of each CDR3. Fields, in order: V gene, J gene, clone size, D gene, CDR3 protein, CDR3 DNA. D genes are given only for firm matches. A clone size is listed for some rows: how often the clone was seen (once, few, many), or a class if it is expanded.

TRBV4-1	TRBJ2-7	.	.	CASSLPGLSAEQYF	TGCGCCAGCAGCCTACCGGGACTTTCCGCCGAGCAGTACTTC
TRBV7-2	TRBJ1-2	.	.	CASTLPGARAYGYTF	TGTGCCAGCACCCTCCCTGGGGCCCGGGCCTATGGCTACACCTTC
TRBV19	TRBJ1-2	.	.	CASTLGQTYYGYTF	TGTGCCAGTACCCTCGGACAGACTTACTATGGCTACACCTTC
TRBV6-5	TRBJ1-2	.	.	CASTHGPGDYGYTF	TGTGCCAGCACCCACGGCCCGGGGGACTATGGCTACACCTTC
TRBV2	TRBJ2-1	.	.	CASSGNRGNEQFF	TGTGCCAGCAGTGGTAACCGGGGCAATGAGCAGTTCTTC
TRBV5-1	TRBJ2-1	.	TRBD2	CASSSPRPQLREGNEQFF	TGCGCCAGCAGCTCGCCGCGTCCTCAGTTGCGGGAGGGAAATGAGCAGTTCTTC
TRBV7-2	TRBJ1-3	.	.	CASSYVGQSLTGNTIYF	TGTGCCAGCAGCTATGTTGGGCAGAGCCTCACTGGAAACACCATATATTTT
TRBV6-6	TRBJ2-1	.	.	CASSFSNGPDEQFF	TGTGCCAGCAGTTTCTCCAATGGGCCAGATGAGCAGTTCTTC
TRBV4-1	TRBJ2-3	.	.	CASSQGTLSTDTQYF	TGCGCCAGCAGCCAAGGGACACTGAGCACAGATACGCAGTATTTT
TRBV6-5	TRBJ1-1	few	TRBD1	CASSPGQEAFF	TGTGCCAGCAGTCCGGGACAGGAAGCTTTCTTT
TRBV27	TRBJ2-1	.	TRBD2	CASSLSGGTSTNEQFF	TGTGCCAGCAGTTTATCAGGCGGGACTAGTACGAATGAGCAGTTCTTC
TRBV5-4	TRBJ2-1	.	TRBD2	CASSLARLAGGIYNEQFF	TGTGCCAGCAGCTTGGCCCGATTAGCGGGAGGGATCTACAATGAGCAGTTCTTC
TRBV5-1	TRBJ2-3	.	TRBD2	CASSFGTGGTTDTQYF	TGCGCCAGCAGCTTCGGAACGGGGGGGACGACAGATACGCAGTATTTT
TRBV5-1	TRBJ2-7	.	TRBD1	CASSPGTAGQYF	TGCGCCAGCAGCCCCGGGACAGCCGGCCAGTACTTC
TRBV10-3	TRBJ2-2	.	TRBD2	CAISVGTSGAAGELFF	TGTGCCATCAGTGTCGGGACTAGCGGGGCGGCCGGGGAGCTGTTTTTT
TRBV7-8	TRBJ2-7	.	TRBD2	CASSSLAGGNYEQYF	TGTGCCAGCAGCTCCCTAGCCGGGGGGAACTACGAGCAGTACTTC
TRBV5-1	TRBJ2-7	.	TRBD2	CASSLVSGSSYEQYF	TGCGCCAGCAGCTTGGTCAGCGGGAGTTCCTACGAGCAGTACTTC
TRBV30	TRBJ2-7	.	TRBD1	CAWRPTGQATYEQYF	TGTGCCTGGAGGCCAACGGGACAGGCGACCTACGAGCAGTACTTC
TRBV6-6	TRBJ1-1	.	.	CASSYSTGENTEAFF	TGTGCCAGCAGTTACTCCACCGGAGAGAACACTGAAGCTTTCTTT
TRBV7-9	TRBJ2-3	.	.	CASSFNPSDPTDTQYF	TGTGCCAGCAGCTTCAATCCTAGCGACCCCACAGATACGCAGTATTTT
TRBV29-1	TRBJ1-2	.	.	CSVRTQYGYTF	TGCAGCGTTCGAACTCAATATGGCTACACCTTC
TRBV30	TRBJ2-3	few	.	CAWSPNTDTQYF	TGTGCCTGGAGTCCTAACACAGATACGCAGTATTTT